This TCR beta chain was obtained from a study of blood T cell repertoires in COVID-19. Background on the study: Spain, Italy and the United States supplied samples that represented acute and convalescent COVID-19.

CDR1 and CDR2 (germline): KGHSH, LQKENI. Trimming shortened V by 3 bases and J by 4 bases, and 15 bases separated the two germline ends. This CDR3 spans 15 amino acids. Using immunoSEQ multiplex PCR, the repertoire was profiled, and TCRdb retains in-frame clones only, with some absent. Of 55,000 to 65,000 clones in the sample, about nine tenths were seen once. This sequence joins TRBV18 and TRBJ2-5; D might be TRBD2 (5 bases). Sequenced sample: peripheral blood. This receptor was identified in a human donor with acute or convalescent COVID-19. The donor label of this sample is uncertain. In nucleotides, the CDR3 is TGTGCCAGCTCACCTGGGTACGGGGAAGGAGAGACCCAGTACTTC. Protein sequence: CASSPGYGEGETQYF.